Below, 2 T cell receptor beta chains from the same sample are listed, as sequenced in a study of blood T cell repertoires in COVID-19. Profiled with immunoSEQ multiplex PCR; TCRdb holds only in-frame clones, not every one. The sample has over 200,000 clones, around 88% seen once. The sequencing sample was made of PBMCs or T cells enriched from blood (not recorded which). The receptors were gathered from a woman between 40 and 50 years old with acute COVID-19.

This clone was found once. J is TRBJ1-4 and V is TRBV7-2; tentatively, D is TRBD1 (5 bases). Germline V lookup: CDR1 SGHTA, CDR2 FQGNSA. The CDR3 runs 16 residues. Between the trimmed V and J ends, which lost 4 bases and 3 bases, there was a span of 15 bases. CDR3 loop: CASSSSAGRANEKLFF. The CDR3, as DNA: TGTGCCAGCAGCTCATCGGCAGGGAGGGCTAATGAAAAACTGTTTTTT.

The chain combines TRBV24-1 with TRBJ2-1, with TRBD1 identical over 7 bases. Germline V CDR1 and CDR2: KGHDR, SFDVKD. There are 16 residues in the CDR3. Losses at the gene ends were 4 bases for V and 1 base for J; bases not matched to a gene: 6. The CDR3 bases are TGTGCCACCAGTGAGCCGGGACAGACATCCTACAATGAGCAGTTCTTC. Its translation: CATSEPGQTSYNEQFF.